The TCR beta chain described here comes from a study of cytomegalovirus exposure and HLA in healthy donors. A multiplex PCR was run with 60 Vbeta primers and 13 Jbeta primers. TCRdb's copy holds only in-frame clones and misses some; the assay was immunoSEQ multiplex PCR. The table records approximately 91,000 clones, around 73% of them present only once. Trimming removed 6 bases from V and 0 bases from J, with 14 bases in between. The germline V gene encodes CDR1 SGHAT and CDR2 FQNNGV. This CDR3 region has 15 residues. The chain employs TRBV11-2 and TRBJ1-2; no clear D. Sequencing was carried out using PBMCs. The source is a female donor in good health and CMV-seronegative. As DNA, the CDR3 is TGTGCCAGCAGGGGTAACAGAAGAGCTAACTATGGCTACACCTTC. Translating it yields CASRGNRRANYGYTF.